The 3 T cell receptor beta chains below were found in one sample sequenced in a study of human T cells and chemical hapten exposure. TCRdb called the RACE reads again in MiXCR, with one record for every CDR3 protein. In the table there are around 60,000 distinct CDR3 sequences, 6.7% of which are singletons. Indicated time point: pre-sensitization, week 0. Indicated treatment: therapeutic diphenylcyclopropenone sensitization with weekly scalp DPC. The sequencing used whole blood, collected in connection with sensitization to the hapten diphenylcyclopropenone (DPC). Receptors originate from a woman aged 25 to 39 with alopecia areata. Some clones in this sample may be carry-over from other donors' samples.

This clonotype appeared many times. V gene TRBV6-5 combines with J gene TRBJ2-1; tentatively, D is TRBD2 (5 bases). Germline V CDR1 and CDR2: MNHEY, SVGAGI. The CDR3 has 15 residues. The V and J ends lost 0 bases and 10 bases respectively, with 16 bases between them. CDR3 sequence reads: CASSYSPTRTSEQFF. The CDR3 coding sequence is TGTGCCAGCAGTTACTCCCCTACTAGGACCTCCGAGCAGTTCTTC.

There are many counts of this clonotype. The rearrangement uses TRBV12-3 or TRBV12-4 and TRBJ2-3; 11 bases are a match to TRBD2. Trimming removed 7 bases from V and 2 bases from J; junction bases left unmatched: 8. The CDR3 is 16 residues long. CDR3 nucleotides: TGTGCCAGCACCCCTAGCGGGGGGCCTTTCACAGATACGCAGTATTTT. It yields the protein CASTPSGGPFTDTQYF.

This clonotype was seen many times. V gene TRBV29-1 combines with J gene TRBJ1-1, with 8 positions matching TRBD1. The CDR3 length is 13 residues. Losses at the gene ends were 6 bases for V and 6 bases for J; bases not matched to a gene: 9. Germline-derived CDR1 and CDR2 are SQVTM and ANQGSEA. Written as DNA, the CDR3 is TGCAGCGTCGAGGACAGGGAGGACGCTGAAGCTTTCTTT. It codes for CSVEDREDAEAFF.